The 5 T cell receptor beta chains below were found in one sample sequenced in a study of T cell repertoires in cytomegalovirus infection. TCRdb re-called the reads with MiXCR, one entry per CDR3 protein. Among more than 140,000 distinct CDR3 sequences listed, about 6.5% were seen once. The specimen was PBMCs. These receptors all stem from a human donor in good health (CMV status not recorded). Some clones in this sample may be carry-over from other donors' samples.

This clonotype was counted between two and nine times. One end of the junction is discordant with germline, which a read error may explain. The genes are TRBV4-1 and TRBJ2-1, with 8 bases identical to TRBD2. Germline CDR1 is MGHRA and CDR2 is YSYEKL. The CDR3 is 16 residues long. The DNA for the CDR3 is TGTGCCAGCAGCCAAGATGGACTAGCTCTTCCCAATGAGCAGTTCTTC. Protein sequence: CASSQDGLALPNEQFF.

This clonotype was found many times. The V call is TRBV7-9, the J call TRBJ1-6; D uncertain. Per the germline V gene, CDR1 is SEHNR and CDR2 is FQNEAQ (reference sequence). Trimming cost V 1 base and J 3 bases, with 10 bases left between them. The CDR3 extends over 16 amino acids. This chain's CDR3 is CASSLGSVGYNSPLHF. The CDR3 region has the DNA TGTGCCAGCAGCTTAGGTTCCGTGGGCTATAATTCACCCCTCCACTTT.

This clonotype has a count of ten or more. The V call is TRBV6-2 or TRBV6-3, the J call TRBJ2-3, with 9 positions matching TRBD2. Germline V gene lookup returns CDR1 MNHEY and CDR2 SVGEGT. Unmatched junction bases numbered 7, after V lost 6 bases and J lost 6 bases. The CDR3 is 14 amino acids. CDR3 DNA sequence: TGTGCCAGCAGGAGAGCGGGGGGCCCGGATACGCAGTATTTT. Protein sequence: CASRRAGGPDTQYF.

This clonotype was observed many times. The chain is built from TRBV7-2 and TRBJ2-2; D not certain. The CDR3 sequence is 15 residues long. Between the trimmed V and J ends, which lost 4 bases and 7 bases, there was a span of 16 bases. Germline CDR1 reads SGHTA; CDR2 reads FQGNSA. The CDR3 sequence: CASSSTTTPGGELFF. The CDR3 coding sequence is TGTGCCAGCAGCTCCACAACCACCCCCGGCGGGGAGCTGTTTTTT.

At least ten counts were recorded for this clonotype. The chain uses TRBV6-1 and TRBJ1-1, with 7 bases matching TRBD1. This CDR3 region has 16 residues. Germline CDR1 and CDR2: MNHNS and SASEGT. Trimming removed 6 bases from V and 1 base from J; junction bases left unmatched: 11. The CDR3 nucleotides read TGTGCCAGCAGGGCAGACAGGGCATTTACGAACACTGAAGCTTTCTTT. It specifies CASRADRAFTNTEAFF.